Shown below are 17 T cell receptor beta chains from a single sample sequenced in a study of T-cell memory formation after mild COVID-19. TCRdb re-derived calls from the 5' RACE reads in MiXCR, one entry per CDR3 protein. The table has 120,000 to 150,000 distinct CDR3 sequences, over 6% seen once; the top ten hold 2% to 2.5%. The sequenced material came from PBMCs or a T cell subset sorted from them (not recorded which). These receptors were collected from an adult woman who had mild COVID-19 (a few samples of this study predate the infection). Cell type and time point are not known.

At least ten counts were recorded for this clonotype. The gene calls are TRBV12-3 or TRBV12-4 and TRBJ1-4; D remains unclear. V dropped 5 bases and J dropped 7 bases, with 11 bases sitting between them. CDR3 size: 13 residues. CDR3 sequence: CASSPRTGEKLFF. DNA of the CDR3: TGTGCCAGCAGTCCCCGGACTGGTGAAAAACTGTTTTTT.

This sequence joins TRBV20-1 and TRBJ2-3, with TRBD2 matching 11 bases. CDR3 length: 14 amino acids. CDR1 and CDR2 (germline): DFQATT, SNEGSKA (reference sequence). Trimming took 8 bases from V and 6 from J; bases not matched to a gene: 10. CDR3 DNA sequence: TGCAGTTCCATGACTAGCGGGAATCAGGATACGCAGTATTTT. Protein product: CSSMTSGNQDTQYF.

In this sample, this clonotype turned up a few times. J is TRBJ1-1 and V is TRBV5-6; D gene uncertain. V was cut by 4 bases and J by 1 base, with 11 bases left in between. The CDR3 is made up of 14 amino acids. Germline CDR1 and CDR2: SGHDT and YYEEEE. CDR3 sequence reads: CASSRRIGNTEAFF. CDR3 nucleotides: TGTGCCAGCAGCAGGAGGATCGGGAACACTGAAGCTTTCTTT.

The gene calls are TRBV7-9 and TRBJ1-4, with 9 bases aligning to TRBD1. The CDR3 sequence is 17 residues long. V dropped 5 bases and J dropped 8; count of bases not matched to a gene: 15. In germline, CDR1 is SEHNR, CDR2 FQNEAQ (reference sequence). The CDR3 region has the DNA TGTGCCAGCAGCCCGAAACCTGGACAGGGGTCATGGGAAAAACTGTTTTTT. Translation: CASSPKPGQGSWEKLFF.

The table lists this clonotype with a few counts. J is TRBJ2-1 and V is TRBV3-1; D gene uncertain. The V and J ends lost 5 bases and 10 bases respectively, with 15 bases between them. The CDR3 covers 13 residues. Germline CDR1 is LGHDT and CDR2 is YNNKEL (reference sequence). CDR3 in amino acids: CASSYIGSSEQFF. DNA of the CDR3: TGTGCCAGCAGCTACATAGGGTCGTCCGAGCAGTTCTTC.

This clonotype appeared a few times. The V gene is TRBV12-3 or TRBV12-4, the J gene TRBJ2-3; 9 bases fit TRBD2. This CDR3 has 15 amino acids. V lost 3 bases to trimming and J lost 4 bases; unmatched junction nucleotides: 5. CDR3 in DNA: TGTGCCAGCAGTTTTGCGGGGGGGAGCGCAGATACGCAGTATTTT. It translates to CASSFAGGSADTQYF.

This clonotype was picked up many times. The chain employs TRBV18 and TRBJ2-7; D call uncertain. Trimming removed 2 bases at V and 6 bases at J, with 14 bases between. Germline CDR1 reads KGHSH; CDR2 reads LQKENI. CDR3 length: 14 amino acids. The chain's CDR3 is CASSPSPKKSEQYF. The CDR3 nucleotides are TGTGCCAGCTCACCATCGCCAAAAAAATCCGAGCAGTACTTC.

In this sample, this clonotype turned up many times. The chain recombines TRBV5-1 with TRBJ2-3, with 7 bases aligning to TRBD2. The V and J ends lost 0 bases and 0 bases, in that order; junction bases with no gene match: 4. Germline loops: CDR1 SGHRS, CDR2 YFSETQ. This CDR3 is 16 amino acids long. Here the CDR3 DNA reads TGCGCCAGCAGCTTGGAGGCTAGCGGAAGCACAGATACGCAGTATTTT. This codes for CASSLEASGSTDTQYF.

In its sample, this clonotype was seen a few times. This chain uses TRBV11-2 with TRBJ2-7; 8 positions agree with TRBD2. J lost 7 bases, V lost 5 bases, and 19 bases had no gene match. Germline V lookup: CDR1 SGHAT, CDR2 FQNNGV. The CDR3 spans 17 residues. CDR3 nucleotide sequence: TGTGCCAGCAGCCGACTCGCATCGGGACTAGGGGGAGCTGAGCAGTACTTC. Residues: CASSRLASGLGGAEQYF.

This clonotype was seen ten or more times. The chain carries TRBV5-1 and TRBJ2-7; tentatively, D is TRBD1 (5 bases). There are 16 residues in the CDR3. The germline V gene has CDR1 SGHRS and CDR2 YFSETQ. Trimming took off 4 bases at V and 0 bases at J, with 17 bases between the two ends. Here the CDR3 reads CASSPANRQFSYEQYF. CDR3 nucleotide sequence: TGCGCCAGCAGCCCAGCTAATAGACAGTTCTCCTACGAGCAGTACTTC.

This clonotype was found many times. The rearrangement uses TRBV12-3 or TRBV12-4 and TRBJ2-3; no clear D gene. Trimming removed 3 bases at V and 6 bases at J, with 4 bases between. This CDR3 has 11 residues. The CDR3 region has the DNA TGTGCCAGCAGTTTTCTTGATACGCAGTATTTT. Amino acids: CASSFLDTQYF.

V gene TRBV7-2 combines with J gene TRBJ2-1; TRBD1 is a possible D gene (7 bases). This CDR3 has 15 amino acids. Germline lookup yields CDR1 SGHTA and CDR2 FQGNSA. The V and J ends lost 3 bases and 7 bases respectively, with 16 bases between them. CDR3 nucleotide sequence: TGTGCCAGCAGCTTCTCAGGGGGGCTGAGGAATGAGCAGTTCTTC. This sequence encodes CASSFSGGLRNEQFF.

This rearrangement joins TRBV20-1 to TRBJ2-7; a weak D match, TRBD2 (6 bases). CDR1 is DFQATT and CDR2 is SNEGSKA in the germline V gene (reference sequence). This CDR3 is built from 14 residues. Trimming pared 3 bases from V and 2 bases from J, leaving 14 bases between. CDR3: CSASKASEAYEQYF. As DNA, the CDR3 is TGCAGTGCTAGTAAGGCTAGCGAGGCCTACGAGCAGTACTTC.

In this sample, this clonotype turned up many times. This chain connects TRBV18 to TRBJ2-7, with 14 bases matching TRBD2. This CDR3 contains 19 residues. Unmatched junction bases numbered 16, after V lost 4 bases and J lost 5 bases. Germline V gives CDR1 KGHSH, CDR2 LQKENI. CDR3 sequence reads: CASSLNSGTSGRNANEQYF. In DNA form, the CDR3 reads TGTGCCAGCTCACTGAACTCCGGGACTAGCGGGAGAAACGCTAACGAGCAGTACTTC.

This clonotype was recorded a few times. V and J are TRBV5-1 and TRBJ2-7; TRBD1 matches 11 bases. Germline trimming cut 2 bases from V and 3 bases from J; bases unmatched to any gene: 1. This CDR3 spans 14 amino acids. The germline V gene encodes CDR1 SGHRS and CDR2 YFSETQ. The CDR3 protein is CASSFGTGGYEQYF. CDR3 coding DNA: TGCGCCAGCAGCTTCGGGACAGGGGGCTACGAGCAGTACTTC.

This clonotype appeared many times. The chain couples TRBV9 to TRBJ2-3; 12 positions agree with TRBD1. Trimming removed 3 bases from V and 8 bases from J; junction bases left unmatched: 7. The CDR3 is 15 amino acids. In germline, CDR1 is SGDLS, CDR2 YYNGEE. CDR3 in DNA: TGTGCCAGCAGCGCGGGACAGGGGGCAAGAGGTACGCAGTATTTT. This codes for CASSAGQGARGTQYF.

V gene TRBV7-2 combines with J gene TRBJ2-7; D remains ambiguous. V lost 1 base to trimming and J lost 2 bases, with 12 bases between them. This CDR3 is 15 amino acids long. Looked up from germline, CDR1 is SGHTA and CDR2 is FQGNSA. The CDR3 DNA reads as TGTGCCAGCAGCTTAGGGTCGGGTTCTGCCTACGAGCAGTACTTC. It codes for CASSLGSGSAYEQYF.